These T cell receptor beta chains were read from a single sample in a study of T cell changes during pregnancy in multiple sclerosis. Generated by immunoSEQ multiplex PCR, the TCRdb table keeps only in-frame clones and is missing some. Among 30,000 to 45,000 clones listed, 90% to 95% were seen once. Sequences were derived from CD4+ T cells from peripheral blood mononuclear cells, sampled after pregnancy. Receptors were obtained from a female donor with multiple sclerosis, enrolled in a pregnancy study. Both conserved end residues are part of each CDR3. D genes are given only for firm matches. Rows may omit the clone size; those that give it use once, few, many or a size class.

v_call: TRBV6-5
d_call: TRBD1
j_call: TRBJ2-7
clone_size: -
cdr3_nt: TGTGCCAGCAAGGGGGCGGCTTCGTACGAGCAGTACTTC
cdr3_aa: CASKGAASYEQYF

v_call: TRBV30
d_call: -
j_call: TRBJ1-3
clone_size: -
cdr3_nt: TGTGCCTGGAGGGCAGGGGACTCTGGAAACACCATATATTTT
cdr3_aa: CAWRAGDSGNTIYF

v_call: TRBV6-4
d_call: TRBD1
j_call: TRBJ1-2
clone_size: -
cdr3_nt: TGTGCCAGCAGACCCGGACAGGGGGCAAGCTATGGCTACACCTTC
cdr3_aa: CASRPGQGASYGYTF

v_call: TRBV19
d_call: -
j_call: TRBJ1-5
clone_size: -
cdr3_nt: TGTGCCAGTAGTAAAGACAGGTCTCGCAATCAGCCCCAGCATTTT
cdr3_aa: CASSKDRSRNQPQHF

v_call: TRBV11-2
d_call: TRBD1
j_call: TRBJ2-1
clone_size: -
cdr3_nt: TGTGCCAGCAACAAACTATCCGGGACAGCGAGCGACCTATACAATGAGCAGTTCTTC
cdr3_aa: CASNKLSGTASDLYNEQFF

v_call: TRBV29-1
d_call: -
j_call: TRBJ1-1
clone_size: -
cdr3_nt: TGCAGCGTTGAAGAGGCAGTGGTGGAGGCTTTCTTT
cdr3_aa: CSVEEAVVEAFF

v_call: TRBV7-8
d_call: TRBD2
j_call: TRBJ2-1
clone_size: -
cdr3_nt: TGTGCCAGCAGCTTACTCAGGACTAGCGGGGCCAATGAGCAGTTCTTC
cdr3_aa: CASSLLRTSGANEQFF

v_call: TRBV4-2
d_call: -
j_call: TRBJ2-2
clone_size: -
cdr3_nt: TGTGCCAGCAGCCAAGAAAAACGGGCAGGAGGTGGTAAGACCGGGGAGCTGTTTTTT
cdr3_aa: CASSQEKRAGGGKTGELFF

v_call: TRBV9
d_call: TRBD1
j_call: TRBJ2-3
clone_size: -
cdr3_nt: TGTGCCAGCAGCGTAGGGGGACAGGGTAAGACAGATACGCAGTATTTT
cdr3_aa: CASSVGGQGKTDTQYF

v_call: TRBV5-1
d_call: -
j_call: TRBJ2-5
clone_size: -
cdr3_nt: TGCGCCAGCAGCTTGAACCCTGGAGTGAGGGAGACCCAGTACTTC
cdr3_aa: CASSLNPGVRETQYF

v_call: TRBV18
d_call: TRBD2
j_call: TRBJ2-1
clone_size: once
cdr3_nt: TGTGCCAGCTCACGGGGACTAGCGGGCCCTTACAATGAGCAGTTCTTC
cdr3_aa: CASSRGLAGPYNEQFF

v_call: TRBV19
d_call: -
j_call: TRBJ2-3
clone_size: -
cdr3_nt: TGTGCCAGTAGTATTCCGGGACTTCGGGGAGATACGCAGTATTTT
cdr3_aa: CASSIPGLRGDTQYF

v_call: TRBV27
d_call: -
j_call: TRBJ2-5
clone_size: -
cdr3_nt: TGTGCCAGCAGTTTTGGAGGGGGCGCAAAGACCCAGTACTTC
cdr3_aa: CASSFGGGAKTQYF

v_call: TRBV7-2
d_call: -
j_call: TRBJ1-1
clone_size: -
cdr3_nt: TGTGCCAGCAGCTTAGTACAGGGCACTGAAGCTTTCTTT
cdr3_aa: CASSLVQGTEAFF

v_call: TRBV19
d_call: -
j_call: TRBJ1-6
clone_size: -
cdr3_nt: TGTGCCAGCCAGGGATCCAATTCACCCCTCCACTTT
cdr3_aa: CASQGSNSPLHF

v_call: TRBV9
d_call: TRBD2
j_call: TRBJ2-5
clone_size: -
cdr3_nt: TGTGCCAGCAGCGAGACGGGGACTAGCCCGTTACAAGAGACCCAGTACTTC
cdr3_aa: CASSETGTSPLQETQYF

v_call: TRBV2
d_call: -
j_call: TRBJ1-1
clone_size: -
cdr3_nt: TGTGCCAGCAGTGCAGGGCCTTTTAAGAACACTGAAGCTTTCTTT
cdr3_aa: CASSAGPFKNTEAFF

v_call: TRBV23-1
d_call: -
j_call: TRBJ1-3
clone_size: -
cdr3_nt: TGCGCCAGCAGTCAAAGGGGAATGACTGGAAACACCATATATTTT
cdr3_aa: CASSQRGMTGNTIYF

v_call: TRBV7-2
d_call: -
j_call: TRBJ1-5
clone_size: -
cdr3_nt: TGTGCCAGCAGCTTAGATAGGGGGTATCAGCCCCAGCATTTT
cdr3_aa: CASSLDRGYQPQHF

v_call: TRBV6-1
d_call: TRBD1
j_call: TRBJ1-4
clone_size: -
cdr3_nt: TGTGCCAGCAGTACCTCCGGGACAGGGTTTGGAAAACTGTTTTTT
cdr3_aa: CASSTSGTGFGKLFF